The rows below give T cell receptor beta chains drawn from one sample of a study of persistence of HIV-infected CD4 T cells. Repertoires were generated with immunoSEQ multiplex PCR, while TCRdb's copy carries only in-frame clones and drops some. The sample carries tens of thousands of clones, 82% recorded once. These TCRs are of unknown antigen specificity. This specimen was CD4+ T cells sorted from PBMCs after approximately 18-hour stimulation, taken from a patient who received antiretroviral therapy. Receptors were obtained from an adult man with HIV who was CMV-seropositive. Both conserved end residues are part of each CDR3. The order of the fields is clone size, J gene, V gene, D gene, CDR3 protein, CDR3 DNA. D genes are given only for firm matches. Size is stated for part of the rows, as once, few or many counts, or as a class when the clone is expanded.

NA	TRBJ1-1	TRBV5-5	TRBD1	CASSFWDSLYTEAFF	TGTGCCAGCAGCTTTTGGGACAGCCTATACACTGAAGCTTTCTTT
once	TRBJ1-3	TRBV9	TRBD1	CASSEGQGARNTIYF	TGTGCCAGCAGCGAGGGACAGGGGGCTAGAAACACCATATATTTT
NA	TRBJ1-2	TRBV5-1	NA	CASSFYGQGRHYGYTF	TGCGCCAGCAGCTTTTACGGGCAGGGGAGGCACTATGGCTACACCTTC
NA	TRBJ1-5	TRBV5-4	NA	CASSSGPYSNQPQHF	TGTGCCAGCAGTTCCGGCCCTTATAGCAATCAGCCCCAGCATTTT
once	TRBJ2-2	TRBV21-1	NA	CASSKVGGQGVNTGELFF	TGTGCCAGCAGCAAAGTGGGGGGCCAGGGGGTTAACACCGGGGAGCTGTTTTTT
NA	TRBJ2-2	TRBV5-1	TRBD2	CASSSSGGSALNTGELFF	TGCGCCAGCAGCTCTAGCGGGGGGTCAGCCTTGAACACCGGGGAGCTGTTTTTT
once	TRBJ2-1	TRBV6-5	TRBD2	CASSYSRGNGNNEQFF	TGTGCCAGCAGTTACTCGCGGGGGAACGGTAACAATGAGCAGTTCTTC
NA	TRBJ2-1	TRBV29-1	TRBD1	CSVLDRGNEQFF	TGCAGCGTACTGGACAGGGGCAATGAGCAGTTCTTC
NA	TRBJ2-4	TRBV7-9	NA	CASSFSAGNIQYF	TGTGCCAGCAGCTTCTCGGCGGGGAACATTCAGTACTTC
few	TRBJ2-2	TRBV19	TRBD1	CASGQTGGPGELFF	TGTGCCAGTGGACAGACAGGGGGCCCCGGGGAGCTGTTTTTT
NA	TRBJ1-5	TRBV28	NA	CASTLGPYSNQPQHF	TGTGCCAGCACCCTGGGACCCTATAGCAATCAGCCCCAGCATTTT
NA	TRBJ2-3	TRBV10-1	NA	CASSPPGGGRAVTQYF	TGCGCCAGCAGTCCACCAGGAGGGGGCCGGGCGGTTACGCAGTATTTT
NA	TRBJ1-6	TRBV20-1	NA	CSASRESLTYSPLHF	TGCAGTGCTAGTAGAGAATCATTGACTTACTCACCCCTCCACTTT
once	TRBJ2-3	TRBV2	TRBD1	CASSEQGAQDTQYF	TGTGCCAGCAGTGAACAGGGGGCCCAGGATACGCAGTATTTT
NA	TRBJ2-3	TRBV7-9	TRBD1	CASSLRQGLADTQYF	TGTGCCAGCAGCTTACGACAGGGTTTAGCAGATACGCAGTATTTT
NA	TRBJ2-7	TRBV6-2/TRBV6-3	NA	CASSYSGRTTYEQYF	TGTGCCAGCAGTTACTCTGGGAGGACTACCTACGAGCAGTACTTC